This T cell receptor beta chain was retrieved from a study of T-cell memory formation after mild COVID-19. TCRdb re-called the 5' RACE reads with MiXCR, one entry per CDR3 protein. The sample holds around 250,000 distinct CDR3 sequences, under 20% seen once. The V and J ends lost 6 bases and 4 bases respectively, with 10 bases between them. Per germline, CDR1 SNHLY and CDR2 FYNNEI. This CDR3 has 14 amino acids. The sequencing sample was made of PBMCs or a T cell subset sorted from them (not recorded which). The TCR was taken from a man younger than 35 who had mild COVID-19 (a few samples of this study predate the infection). Cell type and time point are not known. The chain combines TRBV2 with TRBJ1-6, with a tentative D call TRBD1 (5 bases). In DNA, the CDR3 is TGTGCCAGCAGGGGGACGGCTTATAATTCACCCCTCCACTTT. This codes for CASRGTAYNSPLHF.